This T cell receptor beta chain is drawn from a study of early T cells in non-severe SARS-CoV-2 infection (dated by TCRdb to about 2021). With respect to the entire study: Because TCR sequencing relied on bulk RNA taken from unsorted whole blood, pairing of alpha and beta chains was not possible. What the research found in general, with its limitations: VDJdb matching was skewed toward anti-spike CD8 responses and likely underestimated virus-specific expansions by missing private and CD4 specificities.

A case-control design nested within a healthcare worker cohort in London, UK, was used, with weekly nasopharyngeal swab PCR tests and blood sampling performed. Healthcare workers were recruited between 23 and 31 March 2020, during the week of the UK lockdown, and were followed weekly for up to roughly 15 weeks. Regarding this clonotype: Its antigen remains undetermined. No base quality values were provided; no much bigger clone lies one nucleotide off.

V has 4 bases trimmed and J has 4 bases trimmed; junction bases matching no gene number 8. Looking up the germline V gene yields CDR1 MDHEN and CDR2 SYDVKM. From its cysteine to its phenylalanine, the CDR3 spans 15 amino acids. The only DNA kept is the CDR3, 45 bases in frame from the first base. Library prep was done by 5' RACE. These reads were obtained on a NextSeq 500. Unique molecular identifiers were attached to individual cDNA molecules in the TCR library protocol so that sequencing error and PCR bias could be corrected. Sequencing covered both TCR alpha and beta chains, and within each sample the abundances of alpha and beta sequences were tightly co-correlated. The authors processed their data as follows. V gene, J gene and CDR3 annotation of TCR sequences was performed with Decombinator V4. TCRs were defined as expanded if a significant change between any two time points was detected under a Poisson model with p below 0.0001. Abundances of TCRs were expressed as counts per million after normalisation to the total number of TCRs sequenced in each sample. MAIT TCRs were defined by TRAV1-2 paired with TRAJ12, TRAJ20 or TRAJ33, and iNKT TCRs by TRAV10 paired with TRAJ18. VDJdb, accessed 1 November 2021, was searched for CMV, EBV and SARS-CoV-2 annotated TCRs, excluding TCRs annotated for multiple antigens. The raw public data were reprocessed by TCRdb itself: fastp quality trimming at Q25, MiXCR clonotype calling, in-frame beta chains only. For every CDR3 protein sequence, its rows merge into one entry that carries the most common genes and DNA. What appears here as the V and J calls and clone size reflects TCRdb's work, not the paper's. In this sample the table shows around 60,000 distinct CDR3 sequences, about 12% of which occur a single time. Roughly a tenth of the sample rests with the top ten.

The source is an adult who was a healthcare worker with PCR-confirmed SARS-CoV-2 infection or an uninfected control (not recorded which). The rearranged segments are TRBV28 and TRBJ2-5, with TRBD2 matching 8 junction bases. The sample comprised whole blood. The sequenced DNA is TGTGCCAGCAGTTCCCCCGGGGGGGCGAGAGAGACCCAGTACTTC. It translates as CASSSPGGARETQYF. The full variable domain, completed from the reference TRBV28 and TRBJ2-5 proteins outside the CDR3, reads DVKVTQSSRYLVKRTGEKVFLECVQDMDHENMFWYRQDPGLGLRLIYFSYDVKMKEKGDIPEGYSVSREKKERFSLILESASTNQTSMYLCASSSPGGARETQYFGPGTRLLVL.